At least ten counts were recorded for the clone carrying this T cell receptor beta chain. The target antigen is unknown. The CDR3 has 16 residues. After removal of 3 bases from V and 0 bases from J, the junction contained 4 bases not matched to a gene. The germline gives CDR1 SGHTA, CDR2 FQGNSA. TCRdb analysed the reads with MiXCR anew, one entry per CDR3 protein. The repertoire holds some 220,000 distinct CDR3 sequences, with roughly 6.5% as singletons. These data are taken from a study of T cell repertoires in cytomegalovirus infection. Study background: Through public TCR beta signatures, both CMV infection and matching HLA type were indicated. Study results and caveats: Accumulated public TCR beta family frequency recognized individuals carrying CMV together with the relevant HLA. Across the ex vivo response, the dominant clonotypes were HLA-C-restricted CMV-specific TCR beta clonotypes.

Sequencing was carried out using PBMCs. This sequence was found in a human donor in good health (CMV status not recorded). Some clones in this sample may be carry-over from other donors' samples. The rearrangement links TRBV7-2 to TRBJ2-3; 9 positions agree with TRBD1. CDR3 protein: CASSFKQGASTDTQYF. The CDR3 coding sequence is TGTGCCAGCAGCTTTAAACAGGGGGCTAGCACAGATACGCAGTATTTT.